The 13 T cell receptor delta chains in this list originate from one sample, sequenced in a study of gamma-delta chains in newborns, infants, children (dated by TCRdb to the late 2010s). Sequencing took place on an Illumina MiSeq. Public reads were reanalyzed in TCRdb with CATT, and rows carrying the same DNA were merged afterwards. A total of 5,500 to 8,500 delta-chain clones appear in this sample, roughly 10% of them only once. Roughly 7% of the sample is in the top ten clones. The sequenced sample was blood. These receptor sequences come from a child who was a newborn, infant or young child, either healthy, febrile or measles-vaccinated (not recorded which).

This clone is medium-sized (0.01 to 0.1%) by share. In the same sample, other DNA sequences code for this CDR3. This chain's CDR3 is CACDTLGEYTDKLIF. CDR3 bases: TGTGCCTGTGACACCCTGGGGGAGTACACCGATAAACTCATCTTT. The chain carries TRDV2 and TRDJ1; 8 bases align to TRDD3. The CDR3 has 15 amino acids. CDR1 GEAIGNYY and CDR2 EKD come from the germline V gene. J was trimmed by 0 bases and V by 0 bases; bases with no gene match: 2.

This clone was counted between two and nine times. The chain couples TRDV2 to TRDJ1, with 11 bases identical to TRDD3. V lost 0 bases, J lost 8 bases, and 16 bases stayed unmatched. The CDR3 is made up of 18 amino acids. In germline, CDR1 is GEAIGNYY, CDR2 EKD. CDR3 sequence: CACDTLGDTRQRTSKLIF. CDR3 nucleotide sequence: TGTGCCTGTGACACCTTGGGGGATACGCGTCAGAGAACCAGCAAACTCATCTTT.

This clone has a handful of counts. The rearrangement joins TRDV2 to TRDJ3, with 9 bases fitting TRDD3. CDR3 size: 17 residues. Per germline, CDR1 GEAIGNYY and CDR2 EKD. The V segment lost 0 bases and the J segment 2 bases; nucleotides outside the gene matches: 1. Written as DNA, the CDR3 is TGTGCCTGTGACACCGTGGGGGATACCTGGGACACCCGACAGATGTTTTTC. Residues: CACDTVGDTWDTRQMFF.

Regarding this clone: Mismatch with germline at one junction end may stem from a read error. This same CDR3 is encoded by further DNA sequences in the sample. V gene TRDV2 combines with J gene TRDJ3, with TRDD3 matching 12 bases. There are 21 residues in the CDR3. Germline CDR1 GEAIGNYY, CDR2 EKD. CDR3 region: CACDTVLGDTQSSWDTRQMFF. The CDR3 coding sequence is TGTGCCTGTGACACCGTACTGGGGGATACCCAGAGCTCCTGGGATACCCGACAGATGTTTTTC.

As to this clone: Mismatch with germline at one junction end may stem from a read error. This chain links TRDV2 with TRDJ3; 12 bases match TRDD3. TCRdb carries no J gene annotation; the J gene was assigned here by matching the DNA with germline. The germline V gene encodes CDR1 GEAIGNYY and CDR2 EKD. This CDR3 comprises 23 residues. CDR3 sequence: CAYTSLSLGDTVGDRWDTRKMFF. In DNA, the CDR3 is TGTGCCTACACCTCACTGTCACTGGGGGATACTGTCGGAGATCGCTGGGACACCCGAAAGATGTTTTTC.

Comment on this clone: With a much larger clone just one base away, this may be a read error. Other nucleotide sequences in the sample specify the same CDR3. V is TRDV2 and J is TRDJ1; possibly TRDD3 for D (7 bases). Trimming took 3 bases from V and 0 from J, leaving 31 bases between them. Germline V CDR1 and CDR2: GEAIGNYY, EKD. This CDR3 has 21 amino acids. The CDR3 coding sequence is TGTGCCTGTGACCCCCTTCCCTCACGTACTGGGGATAGAGGGGACACCGATAAACTCATCTTT. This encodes CACDPLPSRTGDRGDTDKLIF.

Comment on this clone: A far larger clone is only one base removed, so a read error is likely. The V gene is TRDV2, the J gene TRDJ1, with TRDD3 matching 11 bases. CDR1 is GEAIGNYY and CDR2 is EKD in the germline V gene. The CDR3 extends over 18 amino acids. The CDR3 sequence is CAYDTGKLLGDRPDKLIF. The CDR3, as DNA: TGTGCCTATGACACCGGGAAACTACTGGGGGATAGACCCGATAAACTCATCTTT.

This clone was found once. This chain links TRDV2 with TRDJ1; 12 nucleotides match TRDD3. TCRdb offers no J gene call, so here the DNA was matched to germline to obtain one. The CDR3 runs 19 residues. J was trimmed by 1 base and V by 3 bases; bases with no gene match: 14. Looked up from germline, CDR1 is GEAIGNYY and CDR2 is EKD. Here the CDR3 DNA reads TGTGCCTGTGACGCTTTACTGGGGGATACTCGAGATGGCACCGATAAACTCATCTTT. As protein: CACDALLGDTRDGTDKLIF.

The CDR3 DNA reads TGTGCCTGTGACGGCCTGGGGAAGGAGGGCGATAAACTCATCTTT. It codes for CACDGLGKEGDKLIF. The chain combines TRDV2 with TRDJ1, with D maybe TRDD3 (6 bases). CDR1 and CDR2 from the germline V gene are GEAIGNYY and EKD. The CDR3 has 15 amino acids. V was cut by 3 bases and J by 4 bases, with 17 bases left in between.

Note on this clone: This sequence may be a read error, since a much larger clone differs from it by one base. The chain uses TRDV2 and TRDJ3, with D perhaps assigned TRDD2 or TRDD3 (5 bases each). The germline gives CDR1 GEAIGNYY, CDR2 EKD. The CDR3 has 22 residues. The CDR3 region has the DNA TGTGCCTGTGACAAGGTTTTGGGGCCCTACGTGAAGGGCTCCTGGGACACCCGACAGGTGTTTTTC. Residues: CACDKVLGPYVKGSWDTRQVFF.

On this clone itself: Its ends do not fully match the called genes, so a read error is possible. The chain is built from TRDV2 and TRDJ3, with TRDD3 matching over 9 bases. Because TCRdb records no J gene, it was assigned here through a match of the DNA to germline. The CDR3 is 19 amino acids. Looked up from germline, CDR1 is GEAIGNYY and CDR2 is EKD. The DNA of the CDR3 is TGTGCCTGTGACCAGACTGGGGGACGAAGCTCCTGGGACACCCGAAAGATGTTTTTC. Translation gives CACDQTGGRSSWDTRKMFF.

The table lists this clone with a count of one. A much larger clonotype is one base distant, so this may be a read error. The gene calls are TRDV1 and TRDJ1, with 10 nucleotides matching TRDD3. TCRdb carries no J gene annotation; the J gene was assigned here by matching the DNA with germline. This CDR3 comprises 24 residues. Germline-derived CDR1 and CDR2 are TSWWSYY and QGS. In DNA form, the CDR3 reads TGTGCTCGTGGGGAACTCGAGGAGTATGGGGTAGCCTACTGGGGGATTCTGGTCACCGATAAACTCATCTTT. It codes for CARGELEEYGVAYWGILVTDKLIF.

The CDR3 DNA sequence: TGTGCCTTTAGGATACTACGACTGCTGCATGTACTGGGGGATACTTCCACCGATAAACTCATCTTT. This translates into CAFRILRLLHVLGDTSTDKLIF. This chain connects TRDV3 to TRDJ1; 12 nucleotides align to TRDD3. TCRdb offers no J gene call, so here the DNA was matched to germline to obtain one. The CDR3 runs 22 residues. CDR1 is TVYSNPD, CDR2 GDNSRS, per germline (reference sequence). With V trimmed by 0 bases and J by 1 base, 24 bases remained unmatched. Based on the CDR3 plus reference TRDV3 and TRDJ1, the full variable domain is CDKVTQSSPDQTVASGSEVVLLCTYDTVYSNPDLFWYRIRPDYSFQFVFYGDNSRSEGADFTQGRFSVKHILTQKAFHLVISPVRTEDSATYYCAFRILRLLHVLGDTSTDKLIFGKGTRVTVEP.